A single TCR beta chain is shown here with its context. This clone was seen once. Its target antigen remains unknown. It has no much larger one-base neighbor in the sample; base qualities were not kept. This sample is drawn from a study of blood T cell repertoires in COVID-19 (dated by TCRdb to 2018 to 2020). With respect to the entire study: Collaborator samples came from the United States, Italy and Spain and covered acute and convalescent phases of COVID-19. The material from the prospective study consisted of cDNA or gDNA derived from T cells, B-cell-depleted T cells, or PBMCs. The dataset comprised deeply sampled blood TCRbeta repertoires from subjects exposed to, actively infected with, or recovered from COVID-19. The repertoires were released in a freely available public database meant as a resource for research on the immune response to SARS-CoV-2. Samples came from the ongoing ImmuneRACE study (first 160 participants) plus 1,254 subjects from 6 global collaborators. Sample metadata almost always included a de-identified subject ID, COVID-19 status, age in years and sex. Where available, HLA class I and class II types were taken from metadata supplied by the sample provider and were not determined by assay-based typing. Study-level results and caveats: The amount of clinical and demographic metadata varied by source and participant and was provided uncurated.

According to the germline V gene, CDR1 reads LGHNA and CDR2 reads YSLEER. From its cysteine to its phenylalanine, the CDR3 spans 16 amino acids. Kept here is only the CDR3 DNA, which spans 48 bases and is read in frame from base 1. The V end gives up 1 base and the J end 5 bases, leaving 6 bases in the junction not matched to a gene. TCRbeta CDR3 regions were amplified from genomic DNA by means of the immunoSEQ Assay, a bias-controlled multiplex PCR. For the original study's pipeline: The number of nucleated cells in each sample was estimated by amplification of reference gene primers within the assay. Sequence reads were collapsed and filtered to measure the absolute abundance of every unique TCRbeta CDR3 rearrangement. Productive Simpson clonality was computed per sample as the square root of Simpson's diversity index over productive rearrangements. Held by TCRdb, this immuneACCESS table contains in-frame sequences only and omits some clones. Under half of the omission traces to an unresolved V gene where checked; the cause of the rest is unknown. The DNA gave D and trimming, while V, J and clone size come from that table. The sample profile shows 50,000 to 70,000 clones; more than 60% of them were found once. The leading ten clones occupy 4% to 6% of the sample.

Whole blood was collected in K2EDTA tubes by collaborating institutions according to the institutions' own protocols. For TCRbeta analysis, collaborator samples were shipped as frozen whole blood, as isolated PBMCs, or as DNA extracted from either sample type. This TCR was sampled from a human donor in a cohort sampled during active COVID-19. Sequencing was done on a sample of peripheral blood. The chain links TRBV4-3 with TRBJ2-7, and 12 junction bases match TRBD2. The encoded CDR3 is CASSQAPLAGGDEQYF. In nucleotide form, the sequence is TGCGCCAGCAGCCAAGCCCCACTAGCGGGAGGCGACGAGCAGTACTTC.